One T cell receptor beta chain is described in this entry. Germline loops: CDR1 MNHEY, CDR2 SMNVEV (reference sequence). Trimming at V came to 2 bases and at J to 2 bases, leaving 6 bases not matched to a gene. This CDR3 region has 18 residues. Treatment meaning: roughly 18 received Ad26.COV2.S at low or high dose, single or two shots; roughly five received placebo; per-sample allocation not given. Sampling was performed 63 days after the first vaccine or placebo injection. This record comes from a study of Ad26.COV2.S vaccination and SARS-CoV-2 variants. Libraries were prepared by immunoSEQ multiplex PCR; TCRdb keeps only in-frame clonotypes and omits some of them. The table shows roughly 400,000 clones, with over 80% occurring only once.

The chain has TRBV27 and TRBJ2-1; TRBD2 matches 13 bases. The receptor's source is a person between 18 and 65 years old who received the Ad26.COV2.S COVID-19 vaccine or a placebo. The sample consisted of peripheral blood, taken in a trial of Ad26.COV2.S vaccine versus placebo. The CDR3 DNA is TGTGCCAGCAGTTTACCGACTAGCGGGGGGCCCACCTACAATGAGCAGTTCTTC. Translating it yields CASSLPTSGGPTYNEQFF.